This T cell receptor (beta chain) was identified in a study of beta chain features in type 1 diabetes. TCRB transcripts that were expressed got sequenced, as all of the isolated RNA had been reverse transcribed. The average output of naive, central memory and regulatory T cell samples was several million reads. TCRdb's copy holds only in-frame clones and misses some; the assay was immunoSEQ multiplex PCR. This table holds under 950,000 clones, roughly a sixth found once. Heparinised blood was drawn once per donor, averaging roughly 120 mL. Purity exceeding 95% was reached by all sorted populations. The ends lost 0 bases at V and 9 bases at J; junction bases unmatched: 6. CDR3 length: 14 amino acids. Germline CDR1 SEHNR, CDR2 FQNEAQ (reference sequence).

The receptor was derived from a woman aged 18-29 years in good health. The rearrangement uses TRBV7-9 and TRBJ2-7, with 9 bases fitting TRBD2. The sequenced sample consisted of naive CD4+ T cells from blood. The CDR3 protein is CASSLALAGRGQYF. The CDR3 DNA is TGTGCCAGCAGCTTAGCGCTAGCGGGAAGGGGGCAGTACTTC.